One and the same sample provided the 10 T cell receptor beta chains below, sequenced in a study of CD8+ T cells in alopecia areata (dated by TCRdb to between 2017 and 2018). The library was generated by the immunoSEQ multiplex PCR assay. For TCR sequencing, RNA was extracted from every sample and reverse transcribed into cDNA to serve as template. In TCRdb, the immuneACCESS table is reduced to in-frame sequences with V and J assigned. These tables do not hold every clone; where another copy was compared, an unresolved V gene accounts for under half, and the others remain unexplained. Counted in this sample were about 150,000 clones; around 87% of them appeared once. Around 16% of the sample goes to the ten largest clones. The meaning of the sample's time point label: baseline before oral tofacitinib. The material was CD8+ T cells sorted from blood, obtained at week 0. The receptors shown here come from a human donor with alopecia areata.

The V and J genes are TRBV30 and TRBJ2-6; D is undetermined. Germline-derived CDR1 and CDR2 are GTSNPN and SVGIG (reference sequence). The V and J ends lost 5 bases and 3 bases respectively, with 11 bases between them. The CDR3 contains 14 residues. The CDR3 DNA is TGTGCCTGGGGTTTCGCCGGTGGGGCCAACGTCCTGACTTTC. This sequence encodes CAWGFAGGANVLTF.

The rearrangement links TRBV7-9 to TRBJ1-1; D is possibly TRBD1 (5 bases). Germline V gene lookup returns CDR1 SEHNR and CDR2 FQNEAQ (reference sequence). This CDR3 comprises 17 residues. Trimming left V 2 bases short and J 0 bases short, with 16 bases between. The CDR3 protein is CASSLLGRQSLNTEAFF. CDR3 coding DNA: TGTGCCAGCAGCTTACTGGGCAGACAGTCCCTGAACACTGAAGCTTTCTTT.

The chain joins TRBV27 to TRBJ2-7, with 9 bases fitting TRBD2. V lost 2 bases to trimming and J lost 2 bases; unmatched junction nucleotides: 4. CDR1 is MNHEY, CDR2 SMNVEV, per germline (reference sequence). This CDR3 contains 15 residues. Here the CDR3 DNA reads TGTGCCAGCAGTTTAAGGCTAGCGGGGACCTACGAGCAGTACTTC. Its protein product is CASSLRLAGTYEQYF.

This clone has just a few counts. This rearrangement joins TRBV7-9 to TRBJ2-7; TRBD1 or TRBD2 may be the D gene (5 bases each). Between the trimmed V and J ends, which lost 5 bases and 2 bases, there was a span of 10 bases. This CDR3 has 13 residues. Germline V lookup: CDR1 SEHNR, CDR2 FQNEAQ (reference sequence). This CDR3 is CASSTGTTYEQYF. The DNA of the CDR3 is TGTGCCAGCAGCACCGGGACCACCTACGAGCAGTACTTC.

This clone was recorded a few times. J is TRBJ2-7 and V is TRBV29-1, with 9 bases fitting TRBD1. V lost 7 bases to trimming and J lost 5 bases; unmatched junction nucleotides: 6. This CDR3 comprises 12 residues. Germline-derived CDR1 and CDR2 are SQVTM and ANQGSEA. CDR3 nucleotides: TGCAGCGGGGGGACAGGGACCCACGAGCAGTACTTC. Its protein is CSGGTGTHEQYF.

CDR3 protein: CASSWVDSPLHF. CDR3 bases: TGTGCCAGCAGCTGGGTCGATTCACCCCTCCACTTT. The rearrangement joins TRBV5-6 to TRBJ1-6, with unresolved D. Germline lookup yields CDR1 SGHDT and CDR2 YYEEEE. V was clipped by 3 bases and J by 8 bases, with 6 bases between them. This CDR3 comprises 12 residues.

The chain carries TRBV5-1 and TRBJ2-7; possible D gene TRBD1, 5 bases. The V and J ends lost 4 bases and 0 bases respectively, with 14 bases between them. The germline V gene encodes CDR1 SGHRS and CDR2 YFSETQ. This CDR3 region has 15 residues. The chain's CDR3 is CASSETARVSYEQYF. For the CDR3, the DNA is TGCGCCAGCAGCGAGACGGCCAGGGTCTCCTACGAGCAGTACTTC. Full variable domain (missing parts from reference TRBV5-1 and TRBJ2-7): KAGVTQTPRYLIKTRGQQVTLSCSPISGHRSVSWYQQTPGQGLQFLFEYFSETQRNKGNFPGRFSGRQFSNSRSEMNVSTLELGDSALYLCASSETARVSYEQYFGPGTRLTVT.

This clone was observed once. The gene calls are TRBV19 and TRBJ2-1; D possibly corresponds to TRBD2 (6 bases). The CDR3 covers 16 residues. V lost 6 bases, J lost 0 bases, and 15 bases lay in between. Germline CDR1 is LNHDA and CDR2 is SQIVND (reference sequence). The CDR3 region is CASRESSVSSYNEQFF. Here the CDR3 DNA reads TGTGCCAGTAGAGAATCTAGCGTCTCCTCCTACAATGAGCAGTTCTTC.

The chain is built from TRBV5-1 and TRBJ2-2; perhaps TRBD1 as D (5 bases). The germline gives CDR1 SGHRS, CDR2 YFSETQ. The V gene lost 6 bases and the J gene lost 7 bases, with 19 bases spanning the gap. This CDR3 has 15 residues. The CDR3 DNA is TGCGCCAGCAACCTTGATGCAGGGATTCGCGGGGAGCTGTTTTTT. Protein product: CASNLDAGIRGELFF.

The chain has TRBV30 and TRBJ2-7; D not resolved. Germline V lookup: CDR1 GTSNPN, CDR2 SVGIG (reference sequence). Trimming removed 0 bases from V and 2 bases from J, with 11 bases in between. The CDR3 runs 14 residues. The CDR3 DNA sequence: TGTGCCTGGAGTGTGGGCAGGACGACCTACGAGCAGTACTTC. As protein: CAWSVGRTTYEQYF.